The 31 T cell receptor beta chains listed next were all sequenced from one sample in a study of blood T cell repertoires in COVID-19. Profiled with immunoSEQ multiplex PCR; TCRdb holds only in-frame clones, not every one. This table holds roughly 73,000 clones, around 87% found once. The sequencing sample was made of peripheral blood. These receptors were obtained from an elderly woman with active or convalescent COVID-19.

The rearrangement links TRBV7-8 to TRBJ2-5; 10 bases are a match to TRBD2. After removal of 4 bases from V and 3 bases from J, the junction contained 2 bases not matched to a gene. The CDR3 covers 14 residues. Germline V gene data show CDR1 as SGHVS and CDR2 as FQNEAQ. The CDR3 loop is CASSWLAGEETQYF. DNA for the CDR3: TGTGCCAGCAGCTGGCTAGCGGGGGAAGAGACCCAGTACTTC. The full variable domain, in which reference TRBV7-8 and TRBJ2-5 provide the parts outside the CDR3, is GAGVSQSPRYKVAKRGQDVALRCDPISGHVSLFWYQQALGQGPEFLTYFQNEAQLDKSGLPSDRFFAERPEGSVSTLKIQRTQQEDSAVYLCASSWLAGEETQYFGPGTRLLVL.

This clone appeared a single time. This sequence joins TRBV11-2 and TRBJ1-3; no clear D gene. This CDR3 spans 18 amino acids. Germline CDR1 is SGHAT and CDR2 is FQNNGV. The V and J ends lost 6 bases and 0 bases respectively, with 21 bases between them. The CDR3 sequence is CASSLRGSASLSGNTIYF. The CDR3 nucleotides read TGTGCCAGCAGTCTACGCGGGTCGGCTTCCCTCTCTGGAAACACCATATATTTT.

The genes are TRBV28 and TRBJ2-3, with a tentative D call TRBD2 (6 bases). V was clipped by 2 bases and J by 2 bases, with 11 bases between them. CDR1 and CDR2 from the germline V gene are MDHEN and SYDVKM. This CDR3 contains 15 residues. The CDR3 is CASSLPAGFTDTQYF. CDR3 nucleotide sequence: TGTGCCAGCAGTTTACCGGCGGGATTCACAGATACGCAGTATTTT.

The chain links TRBV5-1 to TRBJ2-3; D perhaps matches TRBD1 (6 bases). V was clipped by 3 bases and J by 5 bases, with 16 bases between them. CDR3 length equals 15 residues. CDR1 is SGHRS and CDR2 is YFSETQ in the germline V gene. The CDR3 DNA follows: TGCGCCAGCAGCTCCCAGGTGGGGGCGCGAGATACGCAGTATTTT. It specifies CASSSQVGARDTQYF. Together with reference TRBV5-1 and TRBJ2-3, the CDR3 gives the full variable domain: KAGVTQTPRYLIKTRGQQVTLSCSPISGHRSVSWYQQTPGQGLQFLFEYFSETQRNKGNFPGRFSGRQFSNSRSEMNVSTLELGDSALYLCASSSQVGARDTQYFGPGTRLTVL.

V usage is TRBV12-5 and J usage is TRBJ1-1; unclear D gene. The CDR3 covers 12 residues. CDR1 and CDR2 from the germline V gene are LGHNT and FRNRAP. Trimming cost V 1 base and J 11 bases, with 11 bases left between them. This CDR3 reads CASGLEPARAFF. The CDR3 nucleotides are TGTGCTAGTGGTTTGGAACCCGCCCGGGCTTTCTTT.

The V call is TRBV3-1 (or the pseudogene TRBV3-2), the J call TRBJ1-5, with a possible D match to TRBD1 (6 bases). Germline CDR1 and CDR2: LGHDT and YNNKEL (reference sequence). This CDR3 has 14 amino acids. Trimming removed 5 bases at V and 3 bases at J, with 11 bases between. CDR3 amino acids: CASSEGHSNQPQHF. CDR3 nucleotide sequence: TGTGCCAGCAGCGAGGGACACTCCAATCAGCCCCAGCATTTT.

This rearrangement joins TRBV28 to TRBJ1-3; no reliable D call. Trimming took off 8 bases at V and 0 bases at J, with 14 bases between the two ends. The germline gives CDR1 MDHEN, CDR2 SYDVKM. The CDR3 runs 15 residues. CDR3 loop: CASRSPGYSGNTIYF. The CDR3 coding sequence is TGTGCCAGCCGGAGCCCGGGGTACTCTGGAAACACCATATATTTT. Filled out from reference TRBV28 and TRBJ1-3, the complete variable domain reads DVKVTQSSRYLVKRTGEKVFLECVQDMDHENMFWYRQDPGLGLRLIYFSYDVKMKEKGDIPEGYSVSREKKERFSLILESASTNQTSMYLCASRSPGYSGNTIYFGEGSWLTVV.

This chain connects TRBV6-4 to TRBJ1-6; D gene uncertain. Deletions cut 8 bases from V and 0 bases from J, with 14 bases between. Germline assignment: CDR1 MRHNA and CDR2 SNTAGT. This CDR3 spans 16 amino acids. DNA of the CDR3: TGTGCCAGCCCCACAGCCGAGAGCTCCTATAATTCACCCCTCCACTTT. Its protein is CASPTAESSYNSPLHF.

There are a few counts of this clone. The rearrangement joins TRBV16 to TRBJ1-1; TRBD1 is a possible D gene (6 bases). This CDR3 is built from 15 residues. The ends were cut back, 5 bases at V and 1 base at J, with 14 bases in the middle. The germline gives CDR1 KGHSY, CDR2 FQNENV. The DNA of the CDR3 is TGTGCCAGCAGCTACTACGGGACATCGAACACTGAAGCTTTCTTT. Its protein is CASSYYGTSNTEAFF.

This clone occurred a few times. The V and J genes are TRBV12-3 or TRBV12-4 and TRBJ1-2; D not certain. The CDR3 covers 13 residues. V dropped 5 bases and J dropped 5 bases, with 12 bases sitting between them. CDR3 sequence (DNA): TGTGCCAGCAGTACGACTAGCTCGTATGGCTACACCTTC. Translated: CASSTTSSYGYTF.

The chain employs TRBV27 and TRBJ2-1; D not resolved. The V end lost 5 bases, the J end lost 0 bases, and 11 bases lay between the germline ends. Germline V gene data show CDR1 as MNHEY and CDR2 as SMNVEV (reference sequence). The CDR3 has 15 amino acids. The CDR3 region has the DNA TGTGCCAGCAGTCCCTCGAGTAACTCCTACAATGAGCAGTTCTTC. It specifies CASSPSSNSYNEQFF.

The genes are TRBV7-3 and TRBJ2-3; D perhaps matches TRBD1 (5 bases). V lost 2 bases and J lost 1, with 10 bases in between. The CDR3 runs 15 residues. Looked up from germline, CDR1 is SGHTA and CDR2 is FQGTGA. The CDR3 spells CASSLQGRGTDTQYF. DNA of the CDR3: TGTGCCAGCAGCTTACAGGGAAGGGGCACAGATACGCAGTATTTT.

The chain carries TRBV27 and TRBJ2-1; 11 bases align to TRBD2. V lost 3 bases, J lost 6 bases, and 4 bases stayed unmatched. CDR3 length: 15 residues. Per germline, CDR1 MNHEY and CDR2 SMNVEV (reference sequence). Written as DNA, the CDR3 is TGTGCCAGCAGTTTCTTTAGCGGGGGGGCCAATGAGCAGTTCTTC. This encodes CASSFFSGGANEQFF.

The V call is TRBV13, the J call TRBJ2-1; TRBD2 matches at 9 bases. With 4 bases clipped from V and 10 bases from J, the junction kept 17 bases outside the gene matches. This CDR3 comprises 17 residues. Germline values: CDR1 PRHDT, CDR2 FYEKMQ (reference sequence). The CDR3 nucleotides read TGTGCCAGCAGCTCGAGGGCTAGCGGGGCGCCCTCTGGCGAGCAGTTCTTC. It yields the protein CASSSRASGAPSGEQFF.

V gene TRBV12-5 combines with J gene TRBJ2-1; 8 positions agree with TRBD2. V dropped 4 bases and J dropped 4; count of bases not matched to a gene: 21. CDR1 and CDR2 from the germline V gene are LGHNT and FRNRAP. The CDR3 covers 20 residues. CDR3 loop: CASGSGDGGARSTPYNEQFF. The CDR3 DNA sequence: TGTGCTAGTGGTTCGGGGGACGGGGGGGCCCGGAGCACCCCTTACAATGAGCAGTTCTTC.

The chain carries TRBV7-6 and TRBJ2-1, with 9 bases that match TRBD2. The germline CDR1 and CDR2 sequences are SGHVS and FNYEAQ. The CDR3 loop spans 15 amino acids. The V gene end was trimmed by 10 bases and the J gene end by 4 bases; junction bases not matched to a gene: 11. This CDR3 is CATRNSGGGYNEQFF. The CDR3 coding sequence is TGTGCCACCCGGAATAGCGGGGGAGGATACAATGAGCAGTTCTTC. The full variable domain, its missing parts supplied by reference TRBV7-6 and TRBJ2-1, is GAGVSQSPRYKVTKRGQDVALRCDPISGHVSLYWYRQALGQGPEFLTYFNYEAQQDKSGLPNDRFSAERPEGSISTLTIQRTEQRDSAMYRCATRNSGGGYNEQFFGPGTRLTVL.

CDR3 sequence (DNA): TGTGCCATCAGTGAGTCTGGGGAGGGGTTCTACGAGCAGTACTTC. Translated: CAISESGEGFYEQYF. The chain joins TRBV10-3 to TRBJ2-7; 7 bases align to TRBD2. The CDR3 extends over 15 amino acids. V lost 0 bases, J lost 3 bases, and 5 bases stayed unmatched. Germline V CDR1 and CDR2: ENHRY, SYGVKD.

J is TRBJ1-1 and V is TRBV18; 10 bases are shared with TRBD1. Germline values: CDR1 KGHSH, CDR2 LQKENI. This CDR3 comprises 15 residues. V lost 2 bases to trimming and J lost 8 bases; unmatched junction nucleotides: 8. The CDR3 loop reads CASSPSGQGWEEAFF. The CDR3 DNA reads TGTGCCAGCTCACCATCGGGACAGGGGTGGGAAGAAGCTTTCTTT.

V usage is TRBV5-4 and J usage is TRBJ1-1; D is undetermined. CDR3 size: 15 residues. V gave up 1 base and J gave up 7 bases, with 17 bases separating them. Germline CDR1 and CDR2: SGHNT and YYREEE (reference sequence). CDR3 in amino acids: CASSLSAASSGEAFF. CDR3 in DNA: TGTGCCAGCAGCTTGAGCGCAGCCTCTTCGGGTGAAGCTTTCTTT.

This chain connects TRBV7-6 to TRBJ2-3; 9 bases match TRBD2. With V trimmed by 8 bases and J by 1 base, 10 bases remained unmatched. CDR1 and CDR2 from the germline V gene are SGHVS and FNYEAQ. This CDR3 region has 16 residues. The CDR3: CASRDRQRGGTDTQYF. The CDR3 DNA reads TGTGCCAGCCGCGACCGTCAGCGGGGGGGCACAGATACGCAGTATTTT.

The chain combines TRBV5-6 with TRBJ1-2; D is ambiguous. V was pared by 0 bases and J by 5 bases, with 14 bases between. Germline CDR1 SGHDT, CDR2 YYEEEE. The CDR3 sequence is 15 residues long. The CDR3 nucleotides are TGTGCCAGCAGCTTGGATCGGGGAAGTTTGTATGGCTACACCTTC. This codes for CASSLDRGSLYGYTF. The full variable domain, in which reference TRBV5-6 and TRBJ1-2 provide the parts outside the CDR3, is DAGVTQSPTHLIKTRGQQVTLRCSPKSGHDTVSWYQQALGQGPQFIFQYYEEEERQRGNFPDRFSGHQFPNYSSELNVNALLLGDSALYLCASSLDRGSLYGYTFGSGTRLTVV.

This sequence joins TRBV6-2 or TRBV6-3 and TRBJ1-1; possible D gene TRBD1, 6 bases. Germline V gene lookup returns CDR1 MNHEY and CDR2 SVGEGT. The V gene lost 4 bases and the J gene lost 4 bases, with 10 bases spanning the gap. CDR3 length: 13 residues. For the CDR3, the DNA is TGTGCCAGCAGTTCTCCCAGGGGCACTGAAGCTTTCTTT. It encodes CASSSPRGTEAFF.

The chain recombines TRBV4-1 with TRBJ1-2; D is possibly TRBD1 (5 bases). Germline V gives CDR1 MGHRA, CDR2 YSYEKL. The CDR3 sequence is 16 residues long. With 1 base removed from V and 4 bases from J, the gap between germline ends came to 16 bases. CDR3 nucleotide sequence: TGCGCCAGCAGCCAAGGAATTCCAGGGCAGTTCTATGGCTACACCTTC. Translating it yields CASSQGIPGQFYGYTF.

CDR3 bases: TGTGCCATCAGCGACAGAAGGGGGGGGCTTGAAGCTTTCTTT. It yields the protein CAISDRRGGLEAFF. The gene calls are TRBV10-3 and TRBJ1-1, with D possibly matching TRBD1 (6 bases). The V end lost 6 bases, the J end lost 7 bases, and 18 bases lay between the germline ends. This CDR3 is built from 14 residues. Per the germline V gene, CDR1 is ENHRY and CDR2 is SYGVKD.

The chain couples TRBV28 to TRBJ1-1; D perhaps matches TRBD1 (6 bases). Trimming removed 4 bases at V and 5 bases at J, with 14 bases between. CDR1 MDHEN and CDR2 SYDVKM come from the germline V gene. The CDR3 length is 14 residues. The CDR3 nucleotides read TGTGCCAGCAGTTCTGAGGGGGATTGGACTGAAGCTTTCTTT. Amino acids: CASSSEGDWTEAFF.

This chain joins TRBV5-4 and TRBJ2-2, with D tentatively TRBD1 (6 bases). CDR1 SGHNT and CDR2 YYREEE come from the germline V gene (reference sequence). V was cut by 5 bases and J by 2 bases, with 13 bases left in between. The CDR3 has 15 amino acids. In DNA form, the CDR3 reads TGTGCCAGCAGGTACGGGACAACAAACACCGGGGAGCTGTTTTTT. Its protein is CASRYGTTNTGELFF.

In nucleotides, the CDR3 is TGTGCCAGCAGCTTACCACAGGGGAATGAAGCTTTCTTT. The encoded protein is CASSLPQGNEAFF. The chain combines TRBV7-2 with TRBJ1-1; 7 nucleotides align to TRBD1. This CDR3 region has 13 residues. Per germline, CDR1 SGHTA and CDR2 FQGNSA. V gave up 2 bases and J gave up 7 bases; unmatched junction bases: 4.

V gene TRBV4-3 combines with J gene TRBJ1-4, with D possibly TRBD1 on 6 matching bases. In germline, CDR1 is LGHNA, CDR2 YSLEER. This CDR3 region has 12 residues. With 6 bases removed from V and 7 bases from J, the gap between germline ends came to 9 bases. In DNA, the CDR3 is TGCGCCAGCAGTTCCAGGGGTGAAAAACTGTTTTTT. The encoded protein is CASSSRGEKLFF.

V and J are TRBV27 and TRBJ2-1; 10 bases fit TRBD2. Germline trimming cut 4 bases from V and 6 bases from J; bases unmatched to any gene: 12. The CDR3 runs 17 residues. Germline V gives CDR1 MNHEY, CDR2 SMNVEV (reference sequence). The CDR3 protein is CASSSYPTSGATNEQFF. In DNA form, the CDR3 reads TGTGCCAGCAGTTCCTACCCAACTAGCGGGGCGACCAATGAGCAGTTCTTC.

CDR3 nucleotide sequence: TGCGCCAGCAGCTTGGAGGCTAGCGGGGCCAACACCGGGGAGCTGTTTTTT. Its translation: CASSLEASGANTGELFF. The rearrangement uses TRBV5-1 and TRBJ2-2; TRBD2 matches at 9 bases. The CDR3 consists of 17 residues. The J segment lost 2 bases and the V segment lost 0 bases, leaving 5 bases of the junction unmatched. The germline V gene encodes CDR1 SGHRS and CDR2 YFSETQ.

This chain links TRBV30 with TRBJ1-6; D is ambiguous. The V gene lost 8 bases and the J gene lost 8 bases, with 4 bases spanning the gap. The CDR3 has 9 amino acids. CDR1 and CDR2 (germline): GTSNPN, SVGIG (reference sequence). The CDR3 is CAGYSPLHF. CDR3 nucleotides: TGTGCCGGCTATTCACCCCTCCACTTT.